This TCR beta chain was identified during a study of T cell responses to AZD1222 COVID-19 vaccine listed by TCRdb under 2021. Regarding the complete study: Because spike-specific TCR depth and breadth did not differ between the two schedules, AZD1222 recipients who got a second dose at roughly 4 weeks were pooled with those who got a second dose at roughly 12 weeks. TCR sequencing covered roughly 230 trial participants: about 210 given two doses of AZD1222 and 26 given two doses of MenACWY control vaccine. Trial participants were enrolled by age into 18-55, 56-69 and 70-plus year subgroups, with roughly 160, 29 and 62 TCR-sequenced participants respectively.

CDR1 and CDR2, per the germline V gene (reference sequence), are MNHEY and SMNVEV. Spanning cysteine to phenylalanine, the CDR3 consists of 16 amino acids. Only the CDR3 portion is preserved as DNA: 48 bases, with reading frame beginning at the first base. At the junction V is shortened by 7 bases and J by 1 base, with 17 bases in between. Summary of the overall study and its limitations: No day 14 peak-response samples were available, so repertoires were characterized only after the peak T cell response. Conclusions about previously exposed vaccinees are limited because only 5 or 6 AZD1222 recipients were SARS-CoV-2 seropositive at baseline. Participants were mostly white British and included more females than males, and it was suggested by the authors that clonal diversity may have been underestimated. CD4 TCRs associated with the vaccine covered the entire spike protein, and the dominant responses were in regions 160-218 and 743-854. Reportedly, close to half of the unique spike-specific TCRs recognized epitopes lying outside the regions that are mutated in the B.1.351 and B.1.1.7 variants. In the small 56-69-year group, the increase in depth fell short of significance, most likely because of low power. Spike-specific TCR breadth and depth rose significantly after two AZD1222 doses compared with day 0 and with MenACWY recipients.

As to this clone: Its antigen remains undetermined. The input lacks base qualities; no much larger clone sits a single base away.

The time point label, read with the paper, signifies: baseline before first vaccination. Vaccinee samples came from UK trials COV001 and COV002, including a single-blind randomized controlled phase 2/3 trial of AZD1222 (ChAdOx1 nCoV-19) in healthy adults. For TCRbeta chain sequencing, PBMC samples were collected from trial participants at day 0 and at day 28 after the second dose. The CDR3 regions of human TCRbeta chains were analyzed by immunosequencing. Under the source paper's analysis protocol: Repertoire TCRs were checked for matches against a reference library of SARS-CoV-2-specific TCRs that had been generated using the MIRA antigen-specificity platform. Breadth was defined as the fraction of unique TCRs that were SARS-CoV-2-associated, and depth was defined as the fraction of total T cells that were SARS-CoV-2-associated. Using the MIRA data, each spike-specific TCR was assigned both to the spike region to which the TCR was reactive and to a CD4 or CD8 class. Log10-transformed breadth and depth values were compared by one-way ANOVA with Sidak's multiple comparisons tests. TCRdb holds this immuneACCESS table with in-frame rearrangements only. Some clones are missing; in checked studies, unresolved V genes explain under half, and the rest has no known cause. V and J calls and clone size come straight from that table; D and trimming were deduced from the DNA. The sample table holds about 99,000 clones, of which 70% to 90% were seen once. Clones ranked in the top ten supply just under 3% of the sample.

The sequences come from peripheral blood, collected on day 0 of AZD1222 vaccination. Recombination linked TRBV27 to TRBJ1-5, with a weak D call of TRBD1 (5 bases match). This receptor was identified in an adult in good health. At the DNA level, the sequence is TGTGCCAGCATTACCCAGGGCTCGGGGAGCAATCAGCCCCAGCATTTT. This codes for CASITQGSGSNQPQHF.